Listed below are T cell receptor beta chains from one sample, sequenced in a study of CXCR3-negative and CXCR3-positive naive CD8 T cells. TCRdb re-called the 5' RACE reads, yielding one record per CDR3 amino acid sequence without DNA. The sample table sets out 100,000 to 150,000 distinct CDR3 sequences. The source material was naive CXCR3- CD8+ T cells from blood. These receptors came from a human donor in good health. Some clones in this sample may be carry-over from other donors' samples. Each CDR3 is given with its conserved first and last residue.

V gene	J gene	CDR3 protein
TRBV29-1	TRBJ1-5	CSVQTEINQPQHF
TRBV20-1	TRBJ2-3	CSASDREPDTQYF
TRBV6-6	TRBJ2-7	CASSYPGQGAYEQYF
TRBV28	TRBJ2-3	CASSLRGSESTDTQYF
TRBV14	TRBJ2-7	CASRSRSSYEQYF
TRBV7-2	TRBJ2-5	CASSLVFTSGGPETQYF
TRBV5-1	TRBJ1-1	CASSLGVGMNTEAFF
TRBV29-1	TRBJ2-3	CSDDRVSTDTQYF
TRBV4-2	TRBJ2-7	CASSPGTGVVYEQYF
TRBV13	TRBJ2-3	CASSLYVLAETFSTDTQYF
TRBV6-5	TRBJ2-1	CASSPGPYNEQFF
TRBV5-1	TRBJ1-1	CASSLDPGEGGYGEAFF
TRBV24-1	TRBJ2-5	CATSGVREETQYF
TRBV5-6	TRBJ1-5	CASSLVSGNQPQHF
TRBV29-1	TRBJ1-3	CSVAPVAGNTIYF
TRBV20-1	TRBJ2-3	CSARDPRGNTGTQYF
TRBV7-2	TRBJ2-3	CASSLASWGSSTDTQYF